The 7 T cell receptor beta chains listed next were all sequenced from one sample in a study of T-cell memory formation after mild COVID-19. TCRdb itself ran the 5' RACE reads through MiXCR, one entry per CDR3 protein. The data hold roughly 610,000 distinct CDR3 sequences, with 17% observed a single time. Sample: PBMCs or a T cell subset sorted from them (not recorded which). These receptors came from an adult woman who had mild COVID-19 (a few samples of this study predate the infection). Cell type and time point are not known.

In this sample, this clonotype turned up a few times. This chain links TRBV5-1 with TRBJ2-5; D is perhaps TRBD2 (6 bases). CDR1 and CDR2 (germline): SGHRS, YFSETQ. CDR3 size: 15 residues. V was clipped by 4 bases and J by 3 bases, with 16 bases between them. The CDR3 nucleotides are TGCGCCAGCAGCGTAGACGGGACTTCAGAAGAGACCCAGTACTTC. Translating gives CASSVDGTSEETQYF.

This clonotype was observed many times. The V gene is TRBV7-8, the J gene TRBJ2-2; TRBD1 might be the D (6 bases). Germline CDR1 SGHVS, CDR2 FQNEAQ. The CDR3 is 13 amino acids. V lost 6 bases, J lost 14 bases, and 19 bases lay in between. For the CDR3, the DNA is TGTGCCAGCAGGTCGAGGGGGACCTGGAAACTGTTTTTT. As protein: CASRSRGTWKLFF.

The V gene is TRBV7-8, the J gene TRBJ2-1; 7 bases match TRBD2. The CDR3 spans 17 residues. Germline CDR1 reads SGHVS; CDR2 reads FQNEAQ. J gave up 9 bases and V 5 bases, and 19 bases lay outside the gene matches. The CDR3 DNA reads TGTGCCAGCAGCCTTGCGACTAGCCGGGGGTCGGTCGGTGAGCAGTTCTTC. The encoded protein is CASSLATSRGSVGEQFF.

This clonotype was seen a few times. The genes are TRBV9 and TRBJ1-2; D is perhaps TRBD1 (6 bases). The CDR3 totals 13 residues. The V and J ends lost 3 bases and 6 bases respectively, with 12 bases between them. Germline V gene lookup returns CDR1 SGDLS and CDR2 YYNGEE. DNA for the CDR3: TGTGCCAGCAGCGCTGGAGGGGGAGATGGCTACACCTTC. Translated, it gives CASSAGGGDGYTF.

The CDR3 loop is CASSWEHSGNTIYF. CDR3 coding DNA: TGTGCCAGCAGCTGGGAGCACTCTGGAAACACCATATATTTT. The chain employs TRBV2 and TRBJ1-3; D uncertain. V lost 6 bases, J lost 0 bases, and 9 bases lay in between. CDR3 size: 14 residues. The germline V gene has CDR1 SNHLY and CDR2 FYNNEI.

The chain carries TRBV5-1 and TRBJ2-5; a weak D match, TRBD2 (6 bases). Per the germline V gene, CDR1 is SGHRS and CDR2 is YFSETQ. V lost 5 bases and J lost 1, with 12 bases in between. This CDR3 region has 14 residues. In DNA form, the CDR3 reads TGCGCCAGCAGGCCGGGGGAGGCCCAAGAGACCCAGTACTTC. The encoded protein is CASRPGEAQETQYF.

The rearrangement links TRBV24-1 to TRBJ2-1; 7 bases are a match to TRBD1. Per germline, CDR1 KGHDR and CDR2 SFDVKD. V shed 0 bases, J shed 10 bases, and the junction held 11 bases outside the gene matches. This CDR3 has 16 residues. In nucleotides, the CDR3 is TGTGCCACCAGTGATTTGCGACAGGGACCAACCTCCGAGCAGTTCTTC. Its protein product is CATSDLRQGPTSEQFF.